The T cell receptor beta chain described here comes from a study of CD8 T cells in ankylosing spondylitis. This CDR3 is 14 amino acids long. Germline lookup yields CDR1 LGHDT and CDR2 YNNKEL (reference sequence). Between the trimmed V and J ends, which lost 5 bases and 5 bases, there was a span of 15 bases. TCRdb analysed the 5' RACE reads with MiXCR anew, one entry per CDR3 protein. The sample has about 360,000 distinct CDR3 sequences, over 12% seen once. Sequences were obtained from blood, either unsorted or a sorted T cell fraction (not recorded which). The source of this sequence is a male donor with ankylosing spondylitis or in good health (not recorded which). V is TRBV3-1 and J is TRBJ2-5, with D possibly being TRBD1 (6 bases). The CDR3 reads CASSSQGPGETQYF. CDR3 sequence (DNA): TGTGCCAGCAGCTCACAGGGCCCTGGGGAGACCCAGTACTTC.